These T cell receptor beta chains were read from a single sample in a study of blood T cells in healthy people across ages. TCRdb independently ran MiXCR on the 5' RACE reads; one entry per CDR3 protein. The data hold 1.5 million to 2 million distinct CDR3 sequences, with roughly 30% observed a single time. The specimen sequenced was blood. These receptors were collected from a woman aged 25 to 39 in good health. Each CDR3 is given with its conserved first and last residue. The order of the fields is D gene, J gene, V gene, clone size, CDR3 DNA, CDR3 protein. The D gene is left open where the match is weak. Part of the rows lack a size; the others show once, few, many or a class for expanded clones.

d_gene: TRBD2; j_gene: TRBJ2-7; v_gene: TRBV7-2; abundance: NA; CDR3nt: TGTGCCAGCAGCTTGCAGGCGGGACTAGAGGGTGGCGAGCGGTACTTC; CDR3aa: CASSLQAGLEGGERYF
d_gene: NA; j_gene: TRBJ2-3; v_gene: TRBV6-5; abundance: NA; CDR3nt: TGTGCCAGCAGTTACTTCTACGGTAGCACAGATACGCAGTATTTT; CDR3aa: CASSYFYGSTDTQYF
d_gene: NA; j_gene: TRBJ1-1; v_gene: TRBV9; abundance: NA; CDR3nt: TGTGCCAGCAGCGTTGGGGCCATGAACACTGAAGCTTTCTTT; CDR3aa: CASSVGAMNTEAFF
d_gene: NA; j_gene: TRBJ2-1; v_gene: TRBV20-1; abundance: many; CDR3nt: TGCAGTACGACGGGGCAAACCTACAATGAGCAGTTCTTC; CDR3aa: CSTTGQTYNEQFF
d_gene: NA; j_gene: TRBJ1-5; v_gene: TRBV7-9; abundance: NA; CDR3nt: TGTGCCAGCAGCCCGATACAGGTTAATCAGCCCCAGCATTTT; CDR3aa: CASSPIQVNQPQHF
d_gene: TRBD1; j_gene: TRBJ2-4; v_gene: TRBV4-1; abundance: many; CDR3nt: TGCGCCAGCAGCCAAGGTCTCAGGGGGCTGGACATTCAGTACTTC; CDR3aa: CASSQGLRGLDIQYF
d_gene: NA; j_gene: TRBJ2-1; v_gene: TRBV29-1; abundance: few; CDR3nt: TGCAGCGCCCGGGACATAAAGAACAATGAGCAGTTCTTC; CDR3aa: CSARDIKNNEQFF
d_gene: NA; j_gene: TRBJ2-3; v_gene: TRBV10-3; abundance: few; CDR3nt: TGTGCCACTAAAGAGGGCTCTCTGGATACGCAGTATTTT; CDR3aa: CATKEGSLDTQYF
d_gene: NA; j_gene: TRBJ1-1; v_gene: TRBV5-5; abundance: NA; CDR3nt: TGTGCCAGCAGCTTGTTCGCAGGCCCCACTGAAGCTTTCTTT; CDR3aa: CASSLFAGPTEAFF
d_gene: NA; j_gene: TRBJ2-4; v_gene: TRBV29-1; abundance: few; CDR3nt: TGCAACATAGACAAGGGCGGCGGGCAGTACTTC; CDR3aa: CNIDKGGGQYF
d_gene: NA; j_gene: TRBJ1-1; v_gene: TRBV2; abundance: NA; CDR3nt: TGTGCCAGCTCGGCCCTCCAGAACACTGAAGCTTTCTTT; CDR3aa: CASSALQNTEAFF
d_gene: TRBD2; j_gene: TRBJ2-5; v_gene: TRBV20-1; abundance: NA; CDR3nt: TGCAGTGCTAGAAGGGGGACTAGCGGGGGCCAAGAGACCCAGTACTTC; CDR3aa: CSARRGTSGGQETQYF
d_gene: NA; j_gene: TRBJ1-1; v_gene: TRBV6-5; abundance: NA; CDR3nt: TGTGCCACCCGCAGGGGAATGAACACTGAAGCTTTCTTT; CDR3aa: CATRRGMNTEAFF
d_gene: TRBD2; j_gene: TRBJ2-5; v_gene: TRBV4-1; abundance: NA; CDR3nt: TGCGCCAGCAGCCAAGATGAGGGTAGCGGGGGGTTTCAAGAGACCCAGTACTTC; CDR3aa: CASSQDEGSGGFQETQYF
d_gene: NA; j_gene: TRBJ1-1; v_gene: TRBV4-3; abundance: NA; CDR3nt: TGCGCCAGCAGCCGTACCGGGCCCAGGGGCACTGAAGCTTTCTTT; CDR3aa: CASSRTGPRGTEAFF
d_gene: TRBD2; j_gene: TRBJ2-7; v_gene: TRBV7-2; abundance: few; CDR3nt: TGTGCCAGCAGCCTGGGGACTAGCGGGAGGCCGAAGTTGAACGAGCAGTACTTC; CDR3aa: CASSLGTSGRPKLNEQYF
d_gene: NA; j_gene: TRBJ2-2; v_gene: TRBV12-5; abundance: few; CDR3nt: TGTGCTAGTGGTTTGGGGGGGGAGCTGTTTTTT; CDR3aa: CASGLGGELFF
d_gene: TRBD2; j_gene: TRBJ2-1; v_gene: TRBV15; abundance: NA; CDR3nt: TGTGCCACCAGCAGAGGGGGACTAGCGGGGTCCCAAAATGAGCAGTTCTTC; CDR3aa: CATSRGGLAGSQNEQFF
d_gene: TRBD2; j_gene: TRBJ2-5; v_gene: TRBV10-3; abundance: few; CDR3nt: TGTGCCATCAGTGAGTCGACTAGCGGGGGAAAAGAGACCCAGTACTTC; CDR3aa: CAISESTSGGKETQYF
d_gene: NA; j_gene: TRBJ2-3; v_gene: TRBV19; abundance: NA; CDR3nt: TGTGCCTCAGTGGGGGTACAGAGCACAGATACGCAGTATTTT; CDR3aa: CASVGVQSTDTQYF
d_gene: NA; j_gene: TRBJ2-2; v_gene: TRBV2; abundance: few; CDR3nt: TGTGCCAGCAGTGAATTGTCTCCTAGTCATGCCGGGGAGCTGTTTTTT; CDR3aa: CASSELSPSHAGELFF
d_gene: NA; j_gene: TRBJ2-7; v_gene: TRBV15; abundance: NA; CDR3nt: TGTGCCACCAGCAGAGATCGGCGCCCGGCCTACGAGCAGTACTTC; CDR3aa: CATSRDRRPAYEQYF
d_gene: TRBD1; j_gene: TRBJ1-6; v_gene: TRBV6-5; abundance: few; CDR3nt: TGTGCCAGCACCCCGGACAGGGGCTTTGGTTCACCCCTCCACTTT; CDR3aa: CASTPDRGFGSPLHF
d_gene: TRBD2; j_gene: TRBJ2-1; v_gene: TRBV7-2; abundance: many; CDR3nt: TGTGCCAGCAGCCTAGCGGGAGGGGTGGGGAATGAGCAGTTCTTC; CDR3aa: CASSLAGGVGNEQFF
d_gene: NA; j_gene: TRBJ2-3; v_gene: TRBV29-1; abundance: NA; CDR3nt: TGCAGCGTTCATGGGACACCTGGGAGGGGGAGTACAGATACGCAGTATTTT; CDR3aa: CSVHGTPGRGSTDTQYF
d_gene: NA; j_gene: TRBJ2-2; v_gene: TRBV12-3/TRBV12-4; abundance: NA; CDR3nt: TGTGCCAGCACCTGGGGAGTATCCACCGGGGAGCTGTTTTTT; CDR3aa: CASTWGVSTGELFF